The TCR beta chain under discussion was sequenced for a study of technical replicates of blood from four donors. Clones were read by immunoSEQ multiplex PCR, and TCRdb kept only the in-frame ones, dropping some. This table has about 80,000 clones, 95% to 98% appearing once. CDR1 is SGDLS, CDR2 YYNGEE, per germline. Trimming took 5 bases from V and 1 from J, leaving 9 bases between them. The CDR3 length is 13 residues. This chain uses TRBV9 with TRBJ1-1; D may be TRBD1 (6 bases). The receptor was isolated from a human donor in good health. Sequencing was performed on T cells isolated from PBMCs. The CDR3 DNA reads TGTGCCAGCAGTGTGGACAGGAACACTGAAGCTTTCTTT. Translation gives CASSVDRNTEAFF. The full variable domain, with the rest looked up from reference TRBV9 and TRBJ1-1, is DSGVTQTPKHLITATGQRVTLRCSPRSGDLSVYWYQQSLDQGLQFLIQYYNGEERAKGNILERFSAQQFPDLHSELNLSSLELGDSALYFCASSVDRNTEAFFGQGTRLTVV.